This T cell receptor (beta chain) came from a study of human thymus T cells. Regarding the study as a whole: Related work found strong thymic repertoire overlap between unrelated individuals. Thymic and blood repertoires appeared to display a bias in their usage of V and J genes.

The length of the CDR3 is 20 residues. Trimming at V came to 3 bases and at J to 8 bases, leaving 23 bases not matched to a gene. The germline gives CDR1 MDHEN, CDR2 SYDVKM. This clone was seen only once. Its specificity is not known. Thymic resections from corrective heart surgery supplied the tissue. Donors consisted of healthy Finnish infants (having corrective surgery for congenital heart defects). Clones were read by immunoSEQ multiplex PCR, and TCRdb kept only the in-frame ones, dropping some. This table has tens of thousands of clones, around 95% appearing once. What was sequenced was thymus tissue. The V and J genes are TRBV28 and TRBJ2-1; 9 bases agree with TRBD2. The receptor's source is a girl under three years old with a congenital heart defect but otherwise immunologically healthy. The CDR3 sequence: CASSFPSWAGGIRLDDEQFF. CDR3 sequence (DNA): TGTGCCAGCAGTTTCCCCTCCTGGGCGGGAGGGATCCGTTTGGACGATGAGCAGTTCTTC.